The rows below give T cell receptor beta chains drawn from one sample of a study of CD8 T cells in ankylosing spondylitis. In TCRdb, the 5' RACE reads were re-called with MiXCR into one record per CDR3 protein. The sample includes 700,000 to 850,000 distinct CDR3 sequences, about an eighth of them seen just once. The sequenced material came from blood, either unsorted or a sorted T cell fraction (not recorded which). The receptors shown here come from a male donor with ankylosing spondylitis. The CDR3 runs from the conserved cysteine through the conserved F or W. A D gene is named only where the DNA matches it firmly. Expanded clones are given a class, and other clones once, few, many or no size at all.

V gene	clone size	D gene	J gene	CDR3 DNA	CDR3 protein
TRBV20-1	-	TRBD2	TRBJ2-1	TGCAGTGCCCATACGGGGACTAGCTTGCACAATGAGCAGTTCTTC	CSAHTGTSLHNEQFF
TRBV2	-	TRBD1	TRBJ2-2	TGTGCCAGCAGTTCCGGGACAGGCCCTGTGGAGCTGTTTTTT	CASSSGTGPVELFF
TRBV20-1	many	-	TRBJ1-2	TGCAGTGCTGGTACCGGGAACTATGGCTACACCTTC	CSAGTGNYGYTF
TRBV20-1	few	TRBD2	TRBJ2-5	TGCAAGGGGGCAAACCCTAGCGGGGGCCGACGACTAGAGACCCAGTACTTC	CKGANPSGGRRLETQYF
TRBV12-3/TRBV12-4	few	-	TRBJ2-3	TGTGCCAGCACAAAGACAGGAAACACAGATACGCAGTATTTT	CASTKTGNTDTQYF
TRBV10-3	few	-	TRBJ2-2	TGTGCCATCAGTGTTGGGGCGGGAAACACCGGGGAGCTGTTTTTT	CAISVGAGNTGELFF
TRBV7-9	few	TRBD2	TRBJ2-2	TGTGCCAGCAGCCTGGTGATAGCGGGGTACACCGGGGAGCTGTTTTTT	CASSLVIAGYTGELFF
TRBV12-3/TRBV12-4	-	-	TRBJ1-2	TGTGCCAGCAGTTTAATCGCGGGTGGCTACACCTTC	CASSLIAGGYTF
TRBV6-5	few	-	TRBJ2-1	TGTGCCAGCAGTTTCCAACAGGGACCCTACAATGAGCAGTTCTTC	CASSFQQGPYNEQFF
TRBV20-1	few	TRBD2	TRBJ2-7	TGCAGTGGGCGGGAGGTCTACGAGCAGTACTTC	CSGREVYEQYF
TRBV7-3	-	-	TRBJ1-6	TGTGCCAGCAGCTTTGCCTCCCCCGGGCTAAGTTCACCCCTCCACTTT	CASSFASPGLSSPLHF
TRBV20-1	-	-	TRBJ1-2	TGCAGTGCTGAACCGGGGGTAGGAGGCTACACCTTC	CSAEPGVGGYTF
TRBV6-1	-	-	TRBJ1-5	TGTGCCAGCAGTGAAATTTGGGGACACCTCCGCGACGGCAATCAGCCCCAGCATTTT	CASSEIWGHLRDGNQPQHF
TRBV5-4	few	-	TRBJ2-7	TGTGCCAGCAGTACCGATCCGGACGGCTACGAGCAGTACTTC	CASSTDPDGYEQYF
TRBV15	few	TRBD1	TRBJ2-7	TGTGCCACCAGCAGACCGGACAGGGACGAGCAGTACTTC	CATSRPDRDEQYF
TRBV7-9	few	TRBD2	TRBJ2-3	TGTGCCAGCAGCCCTCGACTAGCGGTTAGCACAGATACGCAGTATTTT	CASSPRLAVSTDTQYF
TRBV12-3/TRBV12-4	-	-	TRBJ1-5	TGTGCCAGCAGTTTTCTGAGCAATCAGCCCCAGCATTTT	CASSFLSNQPQHF
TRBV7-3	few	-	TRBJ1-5	TGTGCCAGCAGCTTAAAGGTACTTAATCAGCCCCAGCATTTT	CASSLKVLNQPQHF
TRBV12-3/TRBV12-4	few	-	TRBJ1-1	TGTGCCAGCAGCATTCAGCAGACTGAAGCTTTCTTT	CASSIQQTEAFF
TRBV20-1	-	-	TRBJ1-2	TGCAGTGCTAGGAGATGGGAGGGGAACTATGGCTACACCTTC	CSARRWEGNYGYTF
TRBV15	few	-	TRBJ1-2	TGTGCCACCAGCAGAGATTTAGCAGGGGCCGGCTACACCTTC	CATSRDLAGAGYTF
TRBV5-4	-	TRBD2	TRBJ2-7	TGTGCCAGCAGCTTAAGTGTAGCGGGGGAGCAGTACTTC	CASSLSVAGEQYF